Listed below are T cell receptor beta chains from one sample, sequenced in a study of shared clonotypes between healthy human individuals. The table came from immunoSEQ multiplex PCR; TCRdb's copy has only in-frame clones and leaves some out. This table has 950,000 to 1,100,000 clones, roughly 74% appearing once. Source material: memory CD4+ T cells from PBMCs. These receptors originate from a man aged 18 to 29 in good health. Some clones in this sample may be carry-over from other donors' samples. CDR3s include the opening cysteine and the closing phenylalanine or tryptophan. D genes are given only for firm matches.

d_gene	v_gene	j_gene	CDR3aa
TRBD2	TRBV4-3	TRBJ2-5	CASSQDLAGELKTQYF
NA	TRBV5-4	TRBJ1-4	CASSISGGNEKLFF
NA	TRBV5-5	TRBJ2-7	CASSLVEGPYEQYF
NA	TRBV14	TRBJ1-3	CASSQEGIVTAYLSSGNTIYF
NA	TRBV5-4	TRBJ2-5	CASSFLASETQYF
TRBD2	TRBV29-1	TRBJ2-3	CSVDTTSGTTDTQYF
TRBD2	TRBV10-3	TRBJ2-1	CATQGTSTAYEQFF
TRBD2	TRBV4-1	TRBJ2-1	CASSQSLAGPYNEQFF
TRBD2	TRBV10-3	TRBJ2-3	CATQLADSTDTQYF
NA	TRBV7-2	TRBJ2-3	CASSSLGASTDTQYF
TRBD2	TRBV9	TRBJ2-5	CASSASGSGETQYF
NA	TRBV7-2	TRBJ1-1	CASSERGGHLNTEAFF
TRBD2	TRBV5-6	TRBJ2-5	CASSTRTSGETQYF
TRBD2	TRBV28	TRBJ2-6	CASSLWGGSGSSGANVLTF
NA	TRBV29-1	TRBJ2-1	CSAGTPTEQFF
TRBD2	TRBV4-1	TRBJ2-5	CASSGGRARIHGQYF
NA	TRBV7-9	TRBJ2-2	CASLPGSNTGELFF
NA	TRBV6-1	TRBJ1-4	CASSEARGGEKLFF
NA	TRBV4-3	TRBJ1-4	CASSQGEGGINEKLFF
NA	TRBV14	TRBJ1-1	CASSQARDSGAFF
TRBD2	TRBV5-1	TRBJ2-3	CASSLALAGVTDTQYF
NA	TRBV27	TRBJ1-1	CASSPYQLTEAFF
NA	TRBV5-7	TRBJ2-1	CASTPLIAERYNEQFF
TRBD1	TRBV6-5	TRBJ1-5	CASREGQGGQPQHF
TRBD2	TRBV5-1	TRBJ2-1	CASSLIAGGSSYNEQFF
NA	TRBV5-1	TRBJ2-1	CASSLGSRSYNEQFF
NA	TRBV28	TRBJ2-3	CASSFGTLNTQYF
TRBD1	TRBV30	TRBJ2-7	CAWSHGRGYEQYF
TRBD2	TRBV5-4	TRBJ2-7	CASSLRGGDEQYF
NA	TRBV19	TRBJ2-6	CASSPDGTGANVLTF
NA	TRBV5-1	TRBJ1-4	CASSLGPATNEKLFF
NA	TRBV4-3	TRBJ1-1	CASSQAVGGVNTEAFF